The 11 T cell receptor beta chains given below trace back to one sample, sequenced in a study of control samples from healthy donors and cancer patients. Only in-frame clones appear in the TCRdb table, and some are missing; sequencing was by immunoSEQ multiplex PCR. The table lists 230,000 or so clones, 90% to 95% of them singletons, with about 1.4% in the top ten. The sample taken for sequencing was blood. The receptors shown here come from a middle-aged man in good health.

The chain combines TRBV29-1 with TRBJ2-7, with TRBD2 as a possible D gene (6 bases). Trimming pared 4 bases from V and 0 bases from J, leaving 16 bases between. Germline CDR1 SQVTM, CDR2 ANQGSEA. The CDR3 spans 15 residues. The CDR3 nucleotides are TGCAGCGTTGTTTCAGGAGGAGGGACCTCCTACGAGCAGTACTTC. This translates into CSVVSGGGTSYEQYF.

The CDR3 bases are TGTGCCAGTAGTAGTGGACTAGCGGGGGGGCTCGATACGCAGTATTTT. It encodes CASSSGLAGGLDTQYF. The rearrangement joins TRBV19 to TRBJ2-3; TRBD2 aligns across 15 bases. Trimming at V came to 4 bases and at J to 6 bases, leaving 5 bases not matched to a gene. CDR1 is LNHDA, CDR2 SQIVND, per germline (reference sequence). The CDR3 is made up of 16 amino acids.

This sequence joins TRBV4-1 and TRBJ2-3; TRBD2 agrees at 7 bases. Germline CDR1 MGHRA, CDR2 YSYEKL. The CDR3 sequence is 14 residues long. V lost 4 bases, J lost 4 bases, and 5 bases stayed unmatched. The CDR3 protein is CASSLSGVSDTQYF. The DNA of the CDR3 is TGCGCCAGCAGCCTAAGCGGGGTGTCAGATACGCAGTATTTT.

V gene TRBV5-1 combines with J gene TRBJ1-5; 9 positions agree with TRBD1. CDR1 and CDR2 from the germline V gene are SGHRS and YFSETQ. This CDR3 is built from 16 residues. V shed 0 bases and J 7 bases; nucleotides not matched to a gene: 8. CDR3 sequence reads: CASSLAGTGKGQPQHF. DNA of the CDR3: TGCGCCAGCAGCTTGGCTGGGACAGGGAAAGGGCAGCCCCAGCATTTT.

J is TRBJ2-6 and V is TRBV6-1, with D uncertain. This CDR3 region has 15 residues. The V end lost 2 bases, the J end lost 2 bases, and 7 bases lay between the germline ends. Germline CDR1 is MNHNS and CDR2 is SASEGT. The CDR3 region is CASSEIGPGANVLTF. The CDR3 nucleotides are TGTGCCAGCAGTGAAATTGGGCCTGGGGCCAACGTCCTGACTTTC.

This sequence joins TRBV5-1 and TRBJ2-5; D is possibly TRBD2 (5 bases). The CDR3 loop spans 14 amino acids. CDR1 and CDR2 (germline): SGHRS, YFSETQ. The V end lost 4 bases, the J end lost 9 bases, and 19 bases lay between the germline ends. In nucleotides, the CDR3 is TGCGCCAGCAGCCCCCACCGTTTAGAGAGGGCCCAGTACTTC. Its protein is CASSPHRLERAQYF.

The CDR3 loop is CASSLDSLNTGELFF. As DNA, the CDR3 is TGCGCCAGCAGCTTGGACAGCCTGAACACCGGGGAGCTGTTTTTT. V gene TRBV5-1 combines with J gene TRBJ2-2, with D unclear. With 0 bases removed from V and 1 base from J, the gap between germline ends came to 7 bases. This CDR3 comprises 15 residues. The V gene's germline CDR1 is SGHRS and CDR2 YFSETQ.

The rearrangement links TRBV6-5 to TRBJ2-1; 10 positions agree with TRBD2. The CDR3 runs 15 residues. Germline V CDR1 and CDR2: MNHEY, SVGAGI. J gave up 3 bases and V 5 bases, and 4 bases lay outside the gene matches. This CDR3 reads CASSNLAGDYNEQFF. The CDR3 DNA reads TGTGCCAGCAGTAATCTAGCGGGGGACTACAATGAGCAGTTCTTC.

The rearrangement joins TRBV6-5 to TRBJ2-3; TRBD2 matches at 13 bases. The CDR3 extends over 14 amino acids. From germline, CDR1 is MNHEY and CDR2 SVGAGI. V was clipped by 6 bases and J by 5 bases; unmatched bases: 2. DNA for the CDR3: TGTGCCAGCAGCCGACTAGCGGGGGGAGATACGCAGTATTTT. As protein: CASSRLAGGDTQYF.

This sequence joins TRBV5-6 and TRBJ1-1; 9 nucleotides agree with TRBD1. The CDR3 length is 15 residues. CDR1 is SGHDT and CDR2 is YYEEEE in the germline V gene. V trimming: 3 bases; J trimming: 4 bases; junction bases outside the gene matches: 7. CDR3 amino acids: CASSSSQGAATEAFF. The CDR3 DNA is TGTGCCAGCAGCTCCTCACAGGGGGCGGCCACTGAAGCTTTCTTT.

This chain uses TRBV4-1 with TRBJ1-4; D possibly corresponds to TRBD1 (5 bases). CDR3 length equals 17 residues. The V end was cut by 4 bases, the J end by 5 bases, with 20 bases between. Looked up from germline, CDR1 is MGHRA and CDR2 is YSYEKL. The CDR3 protein is CASSRRGVPGGNEKLFF. CDR3 nucleotides: TGCGCCAGCAGCCGAAGAGGGGTTCCGGGAGGGAATGAAAAACTGTTTTTT.